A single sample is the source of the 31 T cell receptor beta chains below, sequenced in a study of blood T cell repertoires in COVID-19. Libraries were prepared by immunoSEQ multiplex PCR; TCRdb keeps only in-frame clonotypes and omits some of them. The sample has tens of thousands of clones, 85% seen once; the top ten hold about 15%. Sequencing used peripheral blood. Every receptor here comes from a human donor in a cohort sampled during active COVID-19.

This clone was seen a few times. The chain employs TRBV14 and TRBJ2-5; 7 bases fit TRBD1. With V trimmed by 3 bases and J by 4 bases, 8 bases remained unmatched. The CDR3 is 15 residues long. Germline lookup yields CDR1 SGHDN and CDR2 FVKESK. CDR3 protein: CASSHRGSEGETQYF. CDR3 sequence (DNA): TGTGCCAGCAGCCACAGGGGGAGCGAAGGAGAGACCCAGTACTTC.

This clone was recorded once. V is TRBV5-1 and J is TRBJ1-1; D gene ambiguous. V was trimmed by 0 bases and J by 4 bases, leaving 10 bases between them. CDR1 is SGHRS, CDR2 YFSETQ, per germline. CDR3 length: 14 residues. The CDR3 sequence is CASSLDVGGTEAFF. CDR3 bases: TGCGCCAGCAGCTTGGATGTGGGAGGCACTGAAGCTTTCTTT.

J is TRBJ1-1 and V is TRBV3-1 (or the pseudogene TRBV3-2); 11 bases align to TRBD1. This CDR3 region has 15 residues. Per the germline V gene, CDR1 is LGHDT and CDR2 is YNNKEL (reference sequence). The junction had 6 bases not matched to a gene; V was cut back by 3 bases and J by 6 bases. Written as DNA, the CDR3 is TGTGCCAGCAGCCAGGGGACAGGGGGAATCGCTGAAGCTTTCTTT. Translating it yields CASSQGTGGIAEAFF.

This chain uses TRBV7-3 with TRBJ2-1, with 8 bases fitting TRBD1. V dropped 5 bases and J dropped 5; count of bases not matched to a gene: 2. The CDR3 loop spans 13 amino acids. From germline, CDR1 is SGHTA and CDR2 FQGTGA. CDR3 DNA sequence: TGTGCCAGCAGCCTGGACAGGGACAATGAGCAGTTCTTC. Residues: CASSLDRDNEQFF.

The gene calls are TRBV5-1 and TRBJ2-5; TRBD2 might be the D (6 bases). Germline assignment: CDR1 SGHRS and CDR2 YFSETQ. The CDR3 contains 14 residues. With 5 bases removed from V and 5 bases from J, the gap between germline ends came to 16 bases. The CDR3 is CASRTGTPVETQYF. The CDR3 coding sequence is TGCGCCAGCAGAACCGGGACTCCCGTGGAGACCCAGTACTTC.

CDR3 residues: CASSSHGLAGGTARAQYF. CDR3 in DNA: TGTGCCAGCAGTTCCCACGGACTAGCGGGAGGGACGGCTAGGGCCCAGTACTTC. The chain uses TRBV27 and TRBJ2-5, with 15 positions matching TRBD2. With V trimmed by 4 bases and J by 9 bases, 15 bases remained unmatched. The germline gives CDR1 MNHEY, CDR2 SMNVEV (reference sequence). This CDR3 comprises 18 residues.

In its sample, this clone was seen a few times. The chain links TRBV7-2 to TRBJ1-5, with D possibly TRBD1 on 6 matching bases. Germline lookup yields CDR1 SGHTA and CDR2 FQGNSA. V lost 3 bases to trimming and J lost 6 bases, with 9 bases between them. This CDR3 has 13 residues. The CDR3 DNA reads TGTGCCAGCAGCTTCGGACAGTTTCAGCCCCAGCATTTT. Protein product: CASSFGQFQPQHF. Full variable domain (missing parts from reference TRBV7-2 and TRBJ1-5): GAGVSQSPSNKVTEKGKDVELRCDPISGHTALYWYRQSLGQGLEFLIYFQGNSAPDKSGLPSDRFSAERTGGSVSTLTIQRTQQEDSAVYLCASSFGQFQPQHFGDGTRLSIL.

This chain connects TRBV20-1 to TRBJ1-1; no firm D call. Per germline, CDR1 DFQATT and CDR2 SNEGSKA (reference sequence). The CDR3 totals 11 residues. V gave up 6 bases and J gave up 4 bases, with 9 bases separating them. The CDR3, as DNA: TGCAGTGCCGGGGTTGGCACTGAAGCTTTCTTT. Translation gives CSAGVGTEAFF.

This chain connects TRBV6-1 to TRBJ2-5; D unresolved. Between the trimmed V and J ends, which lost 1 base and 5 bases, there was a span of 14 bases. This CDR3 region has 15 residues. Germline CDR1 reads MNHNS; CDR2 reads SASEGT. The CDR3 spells CASSEEAIPRETQYF. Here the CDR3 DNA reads TGTGCCAGCAGTGAAGAGGCCATCCCGAGGGAGACCCAGTACTTC.

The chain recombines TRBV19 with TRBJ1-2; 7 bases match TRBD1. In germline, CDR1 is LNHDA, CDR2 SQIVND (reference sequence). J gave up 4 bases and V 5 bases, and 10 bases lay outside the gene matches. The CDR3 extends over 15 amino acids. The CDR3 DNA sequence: TGTGCCAGTAGTCCCCCCGGGACAGTCTTCTATGGCTACACCTTC. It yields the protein CASSPPGTVFYGYTF.

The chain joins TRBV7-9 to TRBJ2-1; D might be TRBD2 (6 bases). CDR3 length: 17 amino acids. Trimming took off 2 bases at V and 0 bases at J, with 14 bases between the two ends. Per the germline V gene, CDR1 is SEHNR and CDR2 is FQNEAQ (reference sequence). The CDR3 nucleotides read TGTGCCAGCAGCTTAAAGTTTGGAGGGGCCTCCTACAATGAGCAGTTCTTC. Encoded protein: CASSLKFGGASYNEQFF.

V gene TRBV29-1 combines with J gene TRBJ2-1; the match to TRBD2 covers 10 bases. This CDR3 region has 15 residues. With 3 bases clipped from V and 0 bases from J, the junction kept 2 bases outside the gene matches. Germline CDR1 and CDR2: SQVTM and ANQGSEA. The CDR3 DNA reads TGCAGCGTTGATTCTAGCGGGAGCTCCTACAATGAGCAGTTCTTC. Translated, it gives CSVDSSGSSYNEQFF.

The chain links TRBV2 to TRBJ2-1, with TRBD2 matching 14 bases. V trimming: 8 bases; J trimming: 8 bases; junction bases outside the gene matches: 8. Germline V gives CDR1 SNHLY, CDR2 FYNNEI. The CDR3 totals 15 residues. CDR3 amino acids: CASGGGLAGADEQFF. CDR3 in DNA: TGTGCCAGCGGGGGGGGACTAGCGGGAGCGGATGAGCAGTTCTTC.

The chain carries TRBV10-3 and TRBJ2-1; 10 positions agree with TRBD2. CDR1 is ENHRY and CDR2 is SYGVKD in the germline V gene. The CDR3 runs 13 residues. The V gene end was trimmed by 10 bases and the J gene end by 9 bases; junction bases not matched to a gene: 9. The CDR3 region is CATLLAGAVEQFF. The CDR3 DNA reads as TGTGCCACCCTCCTAGCGGGGGCGGTTGAGCAGTTCTTC.

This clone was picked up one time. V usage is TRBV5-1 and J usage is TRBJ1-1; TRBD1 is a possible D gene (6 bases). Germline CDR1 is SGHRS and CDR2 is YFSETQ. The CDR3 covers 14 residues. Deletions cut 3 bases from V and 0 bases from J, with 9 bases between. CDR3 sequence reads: CASSSGQLNTEAFF. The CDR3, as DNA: TGCGCCAGCAGCTCCGGACAGCTGAACACTGAAGCTTTCTTT.

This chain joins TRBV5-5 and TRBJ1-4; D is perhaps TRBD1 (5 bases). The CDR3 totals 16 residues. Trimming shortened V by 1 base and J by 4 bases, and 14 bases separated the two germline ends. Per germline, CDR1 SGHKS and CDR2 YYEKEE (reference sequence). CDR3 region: CASSLYSSGGNEKLFF. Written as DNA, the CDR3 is TGTGCCAGCAGCTTGTATTCGTCGGGGGGTAATGAAAAACTGTTTTTT.

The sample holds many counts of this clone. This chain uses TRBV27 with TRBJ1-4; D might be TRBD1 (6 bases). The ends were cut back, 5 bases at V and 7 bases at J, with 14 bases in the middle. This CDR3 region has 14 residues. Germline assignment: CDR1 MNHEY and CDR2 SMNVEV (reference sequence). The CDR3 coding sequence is TGTGCCAGCAGTATCAGGGGCGGTAGTGAAAAACTGTTTTTT. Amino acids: CASSIRGGSEKLFF.

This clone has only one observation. The CDR3 bases are TGTGCCAGCAGCCGGCCAGGTGATGGGTACAATGAGCAGTTCTTC. Its translation is CASSRPGDGYNEQFF. The chain carries TRBV6-5 and TRBJ2-1; D gene unclear. Germline V lookup: CDR1 MNHEY, CDR2 SVGAGI. V was pared by 6 bases and J by 4 bases, with 16 bases between. CDR3 length equals 15 residues.

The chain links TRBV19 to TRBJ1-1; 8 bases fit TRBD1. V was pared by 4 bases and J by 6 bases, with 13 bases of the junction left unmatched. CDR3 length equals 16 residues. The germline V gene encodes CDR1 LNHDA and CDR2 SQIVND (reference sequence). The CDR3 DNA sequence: TGTGCCAGTAGTACAAATTCAGGGGGCGCAGAGTCTGAAGCTTTCTTT. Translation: CASSTNSGGAESEAFF.

The CDR3 loop is CAISFGGGQGTEAFF. CDR3 sequence (DNA): TGTGCCATCAGTTTCGGGGGGGGGCAAGGCACTGAAGCTTTCTTT. V and J are TRBV10-3 and TRBJ1-1; D is possibly TRBD1 (6 bases). Germline CDR1 is ENHRY and CDR2 is SYGVKD. CDR3 size: 15 residues. V shed 5 bases and J shed 4 bases, with 17 bases lying between them.

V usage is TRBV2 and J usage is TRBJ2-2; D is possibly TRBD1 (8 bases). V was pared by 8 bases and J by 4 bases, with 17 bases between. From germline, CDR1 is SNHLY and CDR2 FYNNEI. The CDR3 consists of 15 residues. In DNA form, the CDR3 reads TGTGCCAGCGGGGAACAGGGGGGGAGCACCGGGGAGCTGTTTTTT. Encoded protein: CASGEQGGSTGELFF.

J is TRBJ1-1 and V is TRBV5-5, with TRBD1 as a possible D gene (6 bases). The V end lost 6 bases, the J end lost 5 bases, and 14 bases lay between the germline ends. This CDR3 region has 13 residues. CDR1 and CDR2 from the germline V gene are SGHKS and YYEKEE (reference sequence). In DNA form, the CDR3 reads TGTGCCAGCACCAGCACAGGGCGGACTGAAGCTTTCTTT. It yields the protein CASTSTGRTEAFF.

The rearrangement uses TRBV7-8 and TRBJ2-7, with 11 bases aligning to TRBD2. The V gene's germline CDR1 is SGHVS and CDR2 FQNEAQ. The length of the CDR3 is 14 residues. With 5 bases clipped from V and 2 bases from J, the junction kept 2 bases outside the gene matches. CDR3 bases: TGTGCCAGCAGCCTACTAGCGGGGGCCTACGAGCAGTACTTC. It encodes CASSLLAGAYEQYF.

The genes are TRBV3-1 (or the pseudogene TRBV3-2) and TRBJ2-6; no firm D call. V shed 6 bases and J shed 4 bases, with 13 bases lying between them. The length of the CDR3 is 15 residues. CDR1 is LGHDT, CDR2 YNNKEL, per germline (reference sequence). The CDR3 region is CASSPRVRGANVLTF. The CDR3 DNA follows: TGTGCCAGCAGTCCGCGCGTTCGCGGGGCCAACGTCCTGACTTTC.

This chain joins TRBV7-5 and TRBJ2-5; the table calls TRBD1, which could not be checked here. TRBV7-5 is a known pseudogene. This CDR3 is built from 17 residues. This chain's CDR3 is CARSLGAYGSRVGTQYF. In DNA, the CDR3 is TGTGCCAGAAGCTTAGGGGCCTATGGATCTCGCGTTGGGACCCAGTACTTC.

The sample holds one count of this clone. The CDR3 nucleotides are TGCAGCGTTGAAGCCGGGAGCTACCTTAACTATGGCTACACCTTC. Translation: CSVEAGSYLNYGYTF. V usage is TRBV29-1 and J usage is TRBJ1-2; no clear D gene. The ends were cut back, 1 base at V and 1 base at J, with 13 bases in the middle. Per the germline V gene, CDR1 is SQVTM and CDR2 is ANQGSEA. The CDR3 has 15 residues.

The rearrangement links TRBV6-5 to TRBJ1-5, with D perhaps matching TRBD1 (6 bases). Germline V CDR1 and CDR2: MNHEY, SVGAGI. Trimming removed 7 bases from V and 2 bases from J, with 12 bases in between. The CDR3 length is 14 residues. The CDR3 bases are TGTGCCAGCACTAGGGACATAGGCAATCAGCCCCAGCATTTT. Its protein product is CASTRDIGNQPQHF.

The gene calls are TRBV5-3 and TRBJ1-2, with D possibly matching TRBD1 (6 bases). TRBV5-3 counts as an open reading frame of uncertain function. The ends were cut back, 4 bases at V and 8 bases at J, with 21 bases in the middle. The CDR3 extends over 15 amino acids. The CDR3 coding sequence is TGTGCCAGAAGCCCGGACAGCACAGTATCGGAAGGCTACACCTTC. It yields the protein CARSPDSTVSEGYTF.

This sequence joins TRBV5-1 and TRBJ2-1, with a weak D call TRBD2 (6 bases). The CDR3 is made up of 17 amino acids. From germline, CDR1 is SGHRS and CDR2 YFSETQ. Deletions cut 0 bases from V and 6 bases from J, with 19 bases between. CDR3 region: CASSLDDRRWGGNEQFF. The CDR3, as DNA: TGCGCCAGCAGCTTGGATGATAGGCGATGGGGAGGCAATGAGCAGTTCTTC.

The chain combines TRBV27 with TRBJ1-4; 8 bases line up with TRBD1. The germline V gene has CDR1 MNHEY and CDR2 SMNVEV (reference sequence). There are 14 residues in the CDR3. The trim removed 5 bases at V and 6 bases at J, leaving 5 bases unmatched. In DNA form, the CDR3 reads TGTGCCAGCAGTGTCGACAGGGGACATGAAAAACTGTTTTTT. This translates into CASSVDRGHEKLFF.

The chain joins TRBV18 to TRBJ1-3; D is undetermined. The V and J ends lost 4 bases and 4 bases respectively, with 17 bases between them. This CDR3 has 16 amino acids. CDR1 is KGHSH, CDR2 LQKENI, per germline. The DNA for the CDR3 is TGTGCCAGCTCACTCGGACGGACCCGAGGGGGAAACACCATATATTTT. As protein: CASSLGRTRGGNTIYF. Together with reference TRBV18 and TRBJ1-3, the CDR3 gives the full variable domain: NAGVMQNPRHLVRRRGQEARLRCSPMKGHSHVYWYRQLPEEGLKFMVYLQKENIIDESGMPKERFSAEFPKEGPSILRIQQVVRGDSAAYFCASSLGRTRGGNTIYFGEGSWLTVV.